These T cell receptor beta chains were read from a single sample in a study of long-term antiretroviral therapy in people with HIV. The protocol was immunoSEQ multiplex PCR, while the TCRdb copy is restricted to in-frame clones and leaves out a portion. The table includes 25,000 to 30,000 clones, less than 90% detected once. The material sequenced was unsorted PBMCs, taken 0.4 years after starting antiretroviral therapy. The receptor set was obtained from a man in his late teens or twenties with HIV. Both conserved end residues are part of each CDR3. Fields, in order: CDR3 DNA, CDR3 protein, V gene, D gene, CDR3 length, clone size, J gene. The D gene is left open where the match is weak. Size tells how often a clone was seen (once, few, many) or the class of an expanded clone, and some rows leave it out.

TGTGCCAGCAGTCCAAGTCGCTACGAGCAGTACTTC CASSPSRYEQYF TRBV7-8 NA 12 NA TRBJ2-7
TGTGCCAGTACCCCAGATAGTGGGGCGACCTACGAGCAGTACTTC CASTPDSGATYEQYF TRBV19 NA 15 NA TRBJ2-7
TGTGCCAGCAGCAAAGAAGGGACAGGGGAGACCTACGAGCAGTACTTC CASSKEGTGETYEQYF TRBV7-8 TRBD1 16 NA TRBJ2-7
TGTGCCAGCAAACCCCTGGGCCCCGGCGGGAGGGAAGAGACCCAGTACTTC CASKPLGPGGREETQYF TRBV11-2 TRBD2 17 NA TRBJ2-5
TGTGCCAGCAGCTGGATTTCTCTGGTCACCGGGGAGCTGTTTTTT CASSWISLVTGELFF TRBV7-9 NA 15 NA TRBJ2-2
TGTGCCAGCAGCATAGACCCGGAGCAGTTTGGCAATCAGCCCCAGCATTTT CASSIDPEQFGNQPQHF TRBV5-8 NA 17 once TRBJ1-5
TGTGCCAGTAGAGGAGATGGCTACACCTTC CASRGDGYTF TRBV19 NA 10 NA TRBJ1-2
TGTGCCAGCAGCGTAGCCCTTCGCACGGCGGAACCTGATGGCTACACCTTC CASSVALRTAEPDGYTF TRBV9 NA 17 NA TRBJ1-2
TGTGCCAGCAGTACCCTCAGGGGTGGCTACACCTTC CASSTLRGGYTF TRBV6-4 NA 12 NA TRBJ1-2
TGTGCCAGCAGCTCACCAGACAGGACAGGGTTTGATGAAGCTTTCTTT CASSSPDRTGFDEAFF TRBV7-9 TRBD1 16 NA TRBJ1-1
TGTGCCAGCAGCGTAGCCGGGGGTCTGAACACTGAAGCTTTCTTT CASSVAGGLNTEAFF TRBV9 NA 15 NA TRBJ1-1
TGTGCCAGTAGTCCCAAGGCAGGGCCAGTCTTGGGGCCTCTCTACGAGCAGTACTTC CASSPKAGPVLGPLYEQYF TRBV19 NA 19 NA TRBJ2-7
TGTGCCAGCAGCCCACGGACAGGGGACTACGAGCAGTACTTC CASSPRTGDYEQYF TRBV9 TRBD1 14 NA TRBJ2-7
TGCGCCAGCAGTACAGTAGCGAGCTCCTACAATGAGCAGTTCTTC CASSTVASSYNEQFF TRBV4-1 NA 15 NA TRBJ2-1